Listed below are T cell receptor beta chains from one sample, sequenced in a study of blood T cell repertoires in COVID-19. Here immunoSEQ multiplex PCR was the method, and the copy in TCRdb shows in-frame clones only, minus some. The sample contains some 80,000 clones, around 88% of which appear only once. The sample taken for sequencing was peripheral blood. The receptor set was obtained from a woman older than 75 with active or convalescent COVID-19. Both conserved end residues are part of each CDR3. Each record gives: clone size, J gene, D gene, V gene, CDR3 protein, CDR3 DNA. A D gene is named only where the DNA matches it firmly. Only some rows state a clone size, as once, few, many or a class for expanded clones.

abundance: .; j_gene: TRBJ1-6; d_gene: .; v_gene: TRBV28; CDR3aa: CASSQIQGYQSPLHF; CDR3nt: TGTGCCAGCAGCCAAATACAGGGATATCAATCACCCCTCCACTTT
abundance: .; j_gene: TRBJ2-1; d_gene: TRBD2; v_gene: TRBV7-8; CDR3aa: CASSLDSGSSNEQFF; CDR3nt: TGTGCCAGCAGCTTAGATAGCGGGAGCTCAAATGAGCAGTTCTTC
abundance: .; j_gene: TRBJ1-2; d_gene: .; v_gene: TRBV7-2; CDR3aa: CASSLESYGYTF; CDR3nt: TGTGCCAGCAGCTTAGAATCGTATGGCTACACCTTC
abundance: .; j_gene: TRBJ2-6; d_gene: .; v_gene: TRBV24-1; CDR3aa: CATRRILWANVLTF; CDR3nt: TGTGCCACCAGGCGGATTTTATGGGCCAACGTCCTGACTTTC
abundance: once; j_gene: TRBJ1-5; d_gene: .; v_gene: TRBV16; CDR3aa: CASSQPGGQPQHF; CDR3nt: TGTGCCAGCAGCCAACCGGGAGGTCAGCCCCAGCATTTT
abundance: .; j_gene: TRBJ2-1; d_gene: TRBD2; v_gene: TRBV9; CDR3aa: CASSVSGGYIAYNEQFF; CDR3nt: TGTGCCAGCAGCGTATCGGGGGGGTATATTGCCTACAATGAGCAGTTCTTC
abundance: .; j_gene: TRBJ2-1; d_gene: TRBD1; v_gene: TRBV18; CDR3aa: CASSRQGADNEQFF; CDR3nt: TGTGCCAGTTCGAGGCAGGGGGCGGACAATGAGCAGTTCTTC
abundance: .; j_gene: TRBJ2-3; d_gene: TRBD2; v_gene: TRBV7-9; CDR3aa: CASSLGASGERVDTQYF; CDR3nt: TGTGCCAGCAGCCTGGGGGCTAGCGGGGAACGCGTAGATACGCAGTATTTT
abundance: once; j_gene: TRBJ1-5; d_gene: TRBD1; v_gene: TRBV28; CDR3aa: CASRTTGGSNQPQHF; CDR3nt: TGTGCCAGCAGAACGACAGGGGGCAGCAATCAGCCCCAGCATTTT
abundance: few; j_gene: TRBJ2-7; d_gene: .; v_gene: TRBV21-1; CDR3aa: CATVAGQGASYEQYF; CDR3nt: TGTGCCACCGTAGCGGGACAGGGGGCCTCCTACGAGCAGTACTTC
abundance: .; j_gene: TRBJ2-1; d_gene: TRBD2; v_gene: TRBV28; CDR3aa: CASSYSSGRAVNEQFF; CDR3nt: TGTGCCAGCAGTTATTCTAGCGGGAGGGCAGTTAATGAGCAGTTCTTC
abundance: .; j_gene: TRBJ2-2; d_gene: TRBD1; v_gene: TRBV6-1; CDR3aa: CASSDLWDREHGELFF; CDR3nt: TGTGCCAGCAGTGATTTGTGGGACAGGGAGCACGGGGAGCTGTTTTTT
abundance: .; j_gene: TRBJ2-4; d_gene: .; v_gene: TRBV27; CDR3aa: CASSPLRVAKNIQYF; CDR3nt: TGTGCCAGCAGCCCCCTCAGGGTAGCCAAAAACATTCAGTACTTC
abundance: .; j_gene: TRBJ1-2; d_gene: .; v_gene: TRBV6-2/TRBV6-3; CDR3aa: CASSYVSANYGYTF; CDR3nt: TGTGCCAGCAGTTACGTCAGCGCAAACTATGGCTACACCTTC
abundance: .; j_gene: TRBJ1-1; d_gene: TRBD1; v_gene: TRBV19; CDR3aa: CASSTGGKTEAFF; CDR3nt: TGTGCCAGTAGTACAGGGGGAAAGACTGAAGCTTTCTTT